The clone carrying this T cell receptor beta chain was observed a handful of times. This record comes from a study of T cell responses to AZD1222 COVID-19 vaccine. Germline values: CDR1 MNHNS, CDR2 SASEGT. The germline V and J ends were trimmed by 0 bases and 0 bases, with 12 bases remaining between them. This CDR3 region has 17 residues. Only in-frame clones appear in the TCRdb table, and some are missing; sequencing was by immunoSEQ multiplex PCR. The sample yields some 50,000 clones, approximately 83% seen once. The sequencing used peripheral blood, collected on day 0 of AZD1222 vaccination. The origin of this receptor is an adult in good health. The chain couples TRBV6-1 to TRBJ1-3; D gene ambiguous. DNA of the CDR3: TGTGCCAGCAGTGAAGCCTACGGGAGACACTCTGGAAACACCATATATTTT. Its translation: CASSEAYGRHSGNTIYF.